This TCR beta chain is from a study of identical twins. Study-wide results and caveats: Instead of following the same donors, the conclusions were based on cross-sectional statistical analysis.

With V trimmed by 3 bases and J by 5 bases, 12 bases remained unmatched. The CDR3 is made up of 16 amino acids. The germline gives CDR1 SEHNR, CDR2 FQNEAQ (reference sequence). Template switching (which added a universal primer site) was used, and cDNA carried unique molecular identifiers. TCRdb redid the calling of the 5' RACE reads with MiXCR, one entry per CDR3 protein. The table has about 730,000 distinct CDR3 sequences, around 20% seen once. Of note for this clonotype: Its cognate antigen is unknown.

These data are also associated with another study on T cells expressing NK-cell markers.

The TCR was taken from a woman aged 18-29 years in good health. Sample: PBMCs. This chain uses TRBV7-9 with TRBJ2-5, with 7 bases aligning to TRBD2. The DNA for the CDR3 is TGTGCCAGCAGCTTGGGAGGGCCTTTAAATACGGAGACCCAGTACTTC. Protein product: CASSLGGPLNTETQYF.